The entry below gives a single T cell receptor (beta chain) sequence along with its context. The data derive from a study of CD4+ T cells in melanoma. Germline V gene sequence: CDR1 LGHNA, CDR2 YNFKEQ. The CDR3 consists of 12 residues. V was pared by 3 bases and J by 3 bases, with 4 bases between. Assay: immunoSEQ multiplex PCR; the TCRdb copy retains only in-frame clones and omits some. The sample has over 45,000 clones, roughly 69% seen once. The receptor was derived from a human donor with melanoma. Sequenced material: tumor tissue. The V gene is TRBV4-2, the J gene TRBJ2-3; the D is unclear. CDR3 loop: CASSQRTDTQYF. The CDR3 DNA follows: TGTGCCAGCAGCCAGAGGACAGATACGCAGTATTTT.